Listed below are T cell receptor beta chains from one sample, sequenced in a study of control samples from healthy donors and cancer patients. Libraries were prepared by immunoSEQ multiplex PCR; TCRdb keeps only in-frame clonotypes and omits some of them. Of roughly 150,000 clones in the sample, roughly 93% are singletons; the top ten hold under 2.5%. The sequencing sample was made of blood. These receptors all come from a man between 45 and 60 years old in good health. Both conserved end residues are part of each CDR3. D genes are given only for firm matches. Clone size is not always given. Where it is, it says once, few, many or a class for expanded clones.

TGTGCCAGCAGCTTAGCGGACAGGGGCGAGCAGTACTTC	CASSLADRGEQYF	TRBV7-9	TRBJ2-7	-	TRBD1	13
TGTGCCACCAGCAGAGCTGGAAGCGGGAGTGATACGCAGTATTTT	CATSRAGSGSDTQYF	TRBV15	TRBJ2-3	-	TRBD2	15
TGTGCCAGCAGCTTAGATAGGGGTTACGAGCAGTACTTC	CASSLDRGYEQYF	TRBV7-2	TRBJ2-7	once	-	13
TGTGCCAGCAGCACACGACGGAGCTCTGGAAACACCATATATTTT	CASSTRRSSGNTIYF	TRBV13	TRBJ1-3	-	-	15
TGTGCCACCAGTGTCACAGGGGGTTTAAGCTACACCTTC	CATSVTGGLSYTF	TRBV24-1	TRBJ1-2	-	TRBD1	13
TGTGCCAGCAGTTTTTTTGGTAGAGGTACAACTAATGAAAAACTGTTTTTT	CASSFFGRGTTNEKLFF	TRBV28	TRBJ1-4	-	-	17
TGTGCCAGCAGCTTAGTGGCTCTGGACAGAGCCTACGAGCAGTACTTC	CASSLVALDRAYEQYF	TRBV7-8	TRBJ2-7	-	-	16
TGTGCCAGCAGGCGGACCACCCGGGCGGAGATGCTAGCCAAAAACATTCAGTACTTC	CASRRTTRAEMLAKNIQYF	TRBV28	TRBJ2-4	-	-	19
TGTGCCAGCAGTGGCAGGGGGAGCAATCAGCCCCAGCATTTT	CASSGRGSNQPQHF	TRBV6-2/TRBV6-3	TRBJ1-5	-	TRBD1	14
TGTGCCAGCAGTTTGCCCTCGACAGGGTCGGACGAGCAGTACTTC	CASSLPSTGSDEQYF	TRBV28	TRBJ2-7	-	TRBD1	15
TGCGCCAGCAGCTTGGTTCCGGGGACAGACTATGGCTACACCTTC	CASSLVPGTDYGYTF	TRBV5-1	TRBJ1-2	-	TRBD1	15
TGTGCCAGCAGTAGCCGCGGAGAGACCCAGTACTTC	CASSSRGETQYF	TRBV7-9	TRBJ2-5	-	-	12
TGTGCCAGCAGCTTAGCGTCAGCGGGAGGGGGAGAGACCCAGTACTTC	CASSLASAGGGETQYF	TRBV7-6	TRBJ2-5	-	TRBD2	16
TGCGCCAGCAGCCGCACTGGGGGGGAGAAGGAAAAACTGTTTTTT	CASSRTGGEKEKLFF	TRBV5-1	TRBJ1-4	-	-	15
TGTGCCAGCAGTTTATCGGGGACAGGGAGCTACGAGCAGTACTTC	CASSLSGTGSYEQYF	TRBV27	TRBJ2-7	-	TRBD1	15
TGTGCCACCAGTGATTTAAGGGGTTTTAATCAGCCCCAGCATTTT	CATSDLRGFNQPQHF	TRBV24-1	TRBJ1-5	-	-	15
TGTGCCAGCAGCCTCCAGGGGGCAAAAAATGAGCAGTTCTTC	CASSLQGAKNEQFF	TRBV6-6	TRBJ2-1	few	TRBD1	14
TGTGCCATCGGCCGACAGGCTAACACCGGGGAGCTGTTTTTT	CAIGRQANTGELFF	TRBV10-3	TRBJ2-2	-	-	14
TGTGCCACCAGTGGGGCTAGCGGGAAAGGGACAGATACGCAGTATTTT	CATSGASGKGTDTQYF	TRBV24-1	TRBJ2-3	-	TRBD2	16
TGTGCGGCCGGGGCAGGGGGCAGGTACGAGCAGTACTTC	CAAGAGGRYEQYF	TRBV6-5	TRBJ2-7	-	TRBD1	13
TGTGCCAGCAGTGACAGGGTCCCAGATACGCAGTATTTT	CASSDRVPDTQYF	TRBV2	TRBJ2-3	once	-	13
TGTGCCAGCAGTGAAGTAGGGGGCCCCTACAATGAGCAGTTCTTC	CASSEVGGPYNEQFF	TRBV6-1	TRBJ2-1	-	TRBD1	15
TGTGCCAGCAGTTTAGAAGCCAATGAGCAGTTCTTC	CASSLEANEQFF	TRBV28	TRBJ2-1	-	-	12